These T cell receptor beta chains were read from a single sample in a study of blood T cells in healthy people across ages. TCRdb ran MiXCR on the 5' RACE reads and lists one entry per CDR3 protein. The table shows around 670,000 distinct CDR3 sequences, with approximately 30% occurring only once. The sequenced sample consisted of blood. Receptors were obtained from an elderly woman in good health. Both conserved end residues are part of each CDR3. Fields, in order: V gene, J gene, CDR3 length, clone size, D gene, CDR3 protein, CDR3 DNA. D genes are given only for firm matches. Expanded clones get a size class; other rows say once, few or many, or leave the size out.

v_call: TRBV6-2/TRBV6-3
j_call: TRBJ2-3
cdr3_length: 12
clone_size: many
d_call: -
cdr3_aa: CASSDRPDTQYF
cdr3_nt: TGTGCCAGTAGCGACCGGCCAGATACGCAGTATTTT

v_call: TRBV27
j_call: TRBJ2-3
cdr3_length: 14
clone_size: many
d_call: -
cdr3_aa: CASSLNLVADTQYF
cdr3_nt: TGTGCCAGCAGTTTAAACCTAGTCGCAGATACGCAGTATTTT

v_call: TRBV9
j_call: TRBJ2-5
cdr3_length: 16
clone_size: few
d_call: TRBD2
cdr3_aa: CASSPAVAGGQETQYF
cdr3_nt: TGTGCCAGCAGCCCAGCGGTAGCGGGGGGCCAAGAGACCCAGTACTTC

v_call: TRBV10-3
j_call: TRBJ2-2
cdr3_length: 13
clone_size: -
d_call: -
cdr3_aa: CAMETRGTGELFF
cdr3_nt: TGTGCCATGGAGACGCGCGGCACCGGGGAGCTGTTTTTT

v_call: TRBV2
j_call: TRBJ1-6
cdr3_length: 12
clone_size: -
d_call: -
cdr3_aa: CASKAGNSPLHF
cdr3_nt: TGTGCCAGCAAAGCAGGGAATTCGCCCCTCCACTTT

v_call: TRBV12-3/TRBV12-4
j_call: TRBJ2-4
cdr3_length: 14
clone_size: many
d_call: TRBD2
cdr3_aa: CASTLGGGTDIQYF
cdr3_nt: TGTGCCAGCACCCTCGGGGGGGGGACGGACATTCAGTACTTC

v_call: TRBV11-3
j_call: TRBJ2-1
cdr3_length: 13
clone_size: many
d_call: TRBD1
cdr3_aa: CASSYYRGTQQFF
cdr3_nt: TGTGCCAGCAGCTATTACAGGGGGACTCAGCAGTTCTTC

v_call: TRBV15
j_call: TRBJ1-5
cdr3_length: 16
clone_size: many
d_call: -
cdr3_aa: CATSGQKGGNNQPQHF
cdr3_nt: TGTGCCACCAGCGGCCAGAAAGGAGGGAACAATCAGCCCCAGCATTTT

v_call: TRBV2
j_call: TRBJ1-2
cdr3_length: 15
clone_size: -
d_call: TRBD1
cdr3_aa: CASSRWGQGDYGYTF
cdr3_nt: TGTGCCAGCAGTAGGTGGGGACAGGGGGATTATGGCTACACCTTC

v_call: TRBV7-2
j_call: TRBJ1-2
cdr3_length: 14
clone_size: many
d_call: -
cdr3_aa: CASSLASGSSGYTF
cdr3_nt: TGTGCCAGCAGCTTAGCCTCAGGGTCGAGCGGCTACACCTTC

v_call: TRBV11-3
j_call: TRBJ2-1
cdr3_length: 15
clone_size: many
d_call: TRBD2
cdr3_aa: CASSSAAGGFDEQFF
cdr3_nt: TGTGCCAGCAGCTCGGCAGCGGGGGGATTCGATGAGCAGTTCTTC

v_call: TRBV7-7
j_call: TRBJ2-5
cdr3_length: 13
clone_size: -
d_call: -
cdr3_aa: CASSSFGAAEQYF
cdr3_nt: TGTGCCAGCAGCTCCTTTGGGGCAGCTGAGCAGTACTTC